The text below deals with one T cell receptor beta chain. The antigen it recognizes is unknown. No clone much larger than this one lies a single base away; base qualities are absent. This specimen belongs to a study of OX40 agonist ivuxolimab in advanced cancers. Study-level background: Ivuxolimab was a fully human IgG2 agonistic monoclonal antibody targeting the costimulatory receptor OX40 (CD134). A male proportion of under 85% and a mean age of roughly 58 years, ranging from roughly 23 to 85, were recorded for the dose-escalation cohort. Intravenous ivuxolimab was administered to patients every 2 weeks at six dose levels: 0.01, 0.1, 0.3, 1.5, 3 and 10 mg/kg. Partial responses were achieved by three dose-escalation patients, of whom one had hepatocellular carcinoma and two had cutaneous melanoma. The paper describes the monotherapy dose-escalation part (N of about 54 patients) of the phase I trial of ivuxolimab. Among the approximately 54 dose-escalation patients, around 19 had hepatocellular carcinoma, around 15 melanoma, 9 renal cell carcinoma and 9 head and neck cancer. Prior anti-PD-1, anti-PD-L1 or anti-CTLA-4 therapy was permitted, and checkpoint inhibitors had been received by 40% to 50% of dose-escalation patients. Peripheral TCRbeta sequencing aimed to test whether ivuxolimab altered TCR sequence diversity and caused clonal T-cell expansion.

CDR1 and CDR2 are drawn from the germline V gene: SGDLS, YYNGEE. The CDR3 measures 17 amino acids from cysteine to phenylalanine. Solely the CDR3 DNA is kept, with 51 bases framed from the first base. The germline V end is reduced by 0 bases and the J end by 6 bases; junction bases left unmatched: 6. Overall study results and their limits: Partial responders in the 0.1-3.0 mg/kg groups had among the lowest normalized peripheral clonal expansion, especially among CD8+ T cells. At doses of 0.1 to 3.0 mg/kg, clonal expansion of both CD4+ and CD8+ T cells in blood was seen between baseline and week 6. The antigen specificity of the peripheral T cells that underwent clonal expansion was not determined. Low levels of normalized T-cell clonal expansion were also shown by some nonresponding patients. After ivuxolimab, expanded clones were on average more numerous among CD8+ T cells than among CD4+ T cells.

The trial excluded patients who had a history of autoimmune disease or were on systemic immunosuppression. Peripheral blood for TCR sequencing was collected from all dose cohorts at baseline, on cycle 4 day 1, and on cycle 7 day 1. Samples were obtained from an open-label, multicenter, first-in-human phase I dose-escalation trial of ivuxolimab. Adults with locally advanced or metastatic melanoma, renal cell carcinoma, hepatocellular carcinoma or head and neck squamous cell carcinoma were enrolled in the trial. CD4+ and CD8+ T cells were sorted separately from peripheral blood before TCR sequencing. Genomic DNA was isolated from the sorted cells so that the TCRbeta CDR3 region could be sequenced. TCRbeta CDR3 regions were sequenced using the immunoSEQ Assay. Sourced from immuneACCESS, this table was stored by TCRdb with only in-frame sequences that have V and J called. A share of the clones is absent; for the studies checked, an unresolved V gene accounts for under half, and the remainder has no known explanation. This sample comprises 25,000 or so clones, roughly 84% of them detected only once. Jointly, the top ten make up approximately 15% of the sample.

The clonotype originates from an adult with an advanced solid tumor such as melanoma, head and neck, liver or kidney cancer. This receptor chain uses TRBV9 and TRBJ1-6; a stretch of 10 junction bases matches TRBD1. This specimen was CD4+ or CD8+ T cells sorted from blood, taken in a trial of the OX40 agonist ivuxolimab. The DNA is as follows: TGTGCCAGCAGCGTAGGACGGACAGGGGGGTCTAATTCACCCCTCCACTTT. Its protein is CASSVGRTGGSNSPLHF.